This note documents a single T cell receptor (beta chain) sequence. Its binding antigen is unknown. Base qualities are not at hand, and no much larger clone is one base apart. The collaborating institutions used their own protocols to collect whole blood in K2EDTA tubes. For TCRbeta analysis, collaborators shipped samples in one of three forms: frozen whole blood, isolated PBMCs, or DNA extracted from either of those sample types. The immunoSEQ Assay, a bias-controlled multiplex PCR, was used to amplify TCRbeta CDR3 regions from genomic DNA. The paper's processing steps were these. The number of nucleated cells in each sample was estimated from the amplification of reference gene primers within the assay. Sequence reads were collapsed and filtered to measure the absolute abundance of every unique TCRbeta CDR3 rearrangement. For each sample, productive Simpson clonality was calculated by taking the square root of Simpson's diversity index across productive rearrangements. Drawn from immuneACCESS, this table holds only the in-frame rearrangements with V and J called that TCRdb kept. Clones are partly lost; checked studies trace under half to an unresolved V gene and leave the rest unexplained. The D gene and trimming were derived from the DNA, and the V and J assignments and clone size from that table. For this sample there are some 78,000 clones; 80% to 95% appear just once. Together, the top ten hold 1% of the sample.

The cysteine opens and the phenylalanine closes a CDR3 of 13 amino acids. The CDR3 DNA has 39 bases and is translated from base 1. In the germline V gene (reference sequence), CDR1 corresponds to LGHDT and CDR2 to YNNKEL. The trim is 4 bases for V and 1 base for J, with a gap of 7 bases between the germline ends. These data are taken from a study of blood T cell repertoires in COVID-19 (dated by TCRdb to 2020 to 2022). As for the study more broadly: The collaborator samples originated in the United States, Italy and Spain and spanned the acute and convalescent phases of COVID-19. The material from the prospective study consisted of cDNA or gDNA derived from T cells, B-cell-depleted T cells, or PBMCs. Deeply sampled blood TCRbeta repertoires from subjects exposed to, actively infected with, or recovered from COVID-19 were included in the dataset. The repertoires were made available in a free public database intended to serve as a resource for research on the immune response to SARS-CoV-2. The samples were drawn from two sources: the first 160 participants of the ongoing ImmuneRACE study, and 1,000 to 1,500 subjects contributed by 6 global collaborators. The sample metadata nearly always contained a de-identified subject ID, COVID-19 status, age in years and sex. Where available, HLA class I and class II types were taken from metadata supplied by the sample provider and were not determined by assay-based typing. General findings and caveats noted by the study authors: The quantity of clinical and demographic metadata differed by source and by participant and was supplied without curation.

The sequencing input was peripheral blood. This clonotype originated in a woman between 45 and 60 years old in a cohort sampled during active COVID-19. The sequence is built from TRBV3-1 (or the pseudogene TRBV3-2) and TRBJ2-5; a confident D gene designation cannot be given. The DNA sequence is as follows: TGTGCCAGCAGCCCGACGGGCCAAGAGACCCAGTACTTC. The translation is CASSPTGQETQYF.